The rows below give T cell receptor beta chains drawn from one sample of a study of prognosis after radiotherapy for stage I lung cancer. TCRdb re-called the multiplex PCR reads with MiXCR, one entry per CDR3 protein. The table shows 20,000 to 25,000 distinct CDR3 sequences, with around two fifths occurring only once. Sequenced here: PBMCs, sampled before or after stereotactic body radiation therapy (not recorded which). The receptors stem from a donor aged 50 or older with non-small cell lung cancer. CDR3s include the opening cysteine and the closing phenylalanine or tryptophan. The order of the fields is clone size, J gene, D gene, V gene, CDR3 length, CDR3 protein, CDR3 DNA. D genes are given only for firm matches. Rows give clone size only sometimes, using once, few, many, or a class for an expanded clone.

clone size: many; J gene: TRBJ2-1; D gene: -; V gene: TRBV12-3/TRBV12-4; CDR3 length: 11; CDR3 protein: CASSSRSEQFF; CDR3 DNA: TGTGCCAGCAGTTCTCGGAGTGAGCAGTTCTTC
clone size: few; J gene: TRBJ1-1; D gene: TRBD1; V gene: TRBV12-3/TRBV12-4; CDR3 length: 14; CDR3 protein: CASTWTGTNTEAFF; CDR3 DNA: TGTGCCAGCACTTGGACAGGGACGAACACTGAAGCTTTCTTT
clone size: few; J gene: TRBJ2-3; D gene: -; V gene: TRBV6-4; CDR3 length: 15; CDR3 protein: CASSEYAGSTDTQYF; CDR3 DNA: TGTGCCAGCAGTGAATATGCGGGGAGCACAGATACGCAGTATTTT
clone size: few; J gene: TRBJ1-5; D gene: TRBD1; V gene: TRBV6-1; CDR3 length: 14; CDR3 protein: CASRRTGRNQPQHF; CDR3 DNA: TGTGCCAGCAGGCGGACAGGGAGAAATCAGCCCCAGCATTTT
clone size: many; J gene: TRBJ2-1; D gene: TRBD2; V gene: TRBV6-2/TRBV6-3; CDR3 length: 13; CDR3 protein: CATNSGGADEQFF; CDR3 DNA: TGTGCCACCAATAGCGGGGGGGCCGATGAGCAGTTCTTC
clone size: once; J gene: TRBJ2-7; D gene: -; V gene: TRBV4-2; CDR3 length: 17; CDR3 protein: CASSQEAGHLSPYEQYF; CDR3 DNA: TGTGCCAGCAGCCAAGAGGCAGGACATTTAAGTCCCTACGAGCAGTACTTC
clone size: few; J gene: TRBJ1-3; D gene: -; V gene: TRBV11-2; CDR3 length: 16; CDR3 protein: CASSASPQGSGNTIYF; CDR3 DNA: TGTGCCAGCAGCGCGTCCCCACAGGGATCTGGAAACACCATATATTTT
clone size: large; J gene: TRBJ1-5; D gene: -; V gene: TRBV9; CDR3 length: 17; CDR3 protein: CASSVGGGLEGGQPQHF; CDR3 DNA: TGTGCCAGCAGCGTAGGTGGGGGCCTAGAAGGGGGTCAGCCCCAGCATTTT
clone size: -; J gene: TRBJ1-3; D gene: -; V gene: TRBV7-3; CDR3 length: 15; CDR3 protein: CASSQTGRKGDTIYF; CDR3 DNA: TGTGCCAGCAGCCAGACAGGTCGAAAAGGGGACACCATATATTTT
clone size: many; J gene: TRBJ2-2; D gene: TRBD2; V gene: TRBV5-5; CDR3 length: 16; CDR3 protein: CASSLSTGGNTGELFF; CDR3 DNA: TGTGCCAGCAGCTTGTCAACGGGGGGAAACACCGGGGAGCTGTTTTTT
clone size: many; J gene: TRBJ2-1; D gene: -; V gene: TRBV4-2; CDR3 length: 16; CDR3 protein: CASSQDPSVSYNEQFF; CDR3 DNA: TGTGCCAGCAGCCAAGATCCTAGCGTCTCCTACAATGAGCAGTTCTTC
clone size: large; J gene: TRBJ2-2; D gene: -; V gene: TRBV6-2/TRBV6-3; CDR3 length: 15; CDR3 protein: CASSYYQGNTGELFF; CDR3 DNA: TGTGCCAGCAGTTACTACCAGGGTAACACCGGGGAGCTGTTTTTT
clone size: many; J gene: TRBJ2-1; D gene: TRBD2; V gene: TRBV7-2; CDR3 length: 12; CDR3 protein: CASSSRLAGWFF; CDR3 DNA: TGTGCCAGCAGCTCCCGACTAGCGGGGTGGTTCTTC
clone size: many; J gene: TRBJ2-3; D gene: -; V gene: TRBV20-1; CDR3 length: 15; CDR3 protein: CSARRAGGVTDTQYF; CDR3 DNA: TGCAGTGCTAGGCGGGCTGGCGGGGTCACGGATACGCAGTATTTT
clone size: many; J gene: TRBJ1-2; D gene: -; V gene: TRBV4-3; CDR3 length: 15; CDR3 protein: CASSQPTRPGTGYTF; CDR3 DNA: TGCGCCAGCAGCCAACCTACAAGGCCAGGGACTGGCTACACCTTC
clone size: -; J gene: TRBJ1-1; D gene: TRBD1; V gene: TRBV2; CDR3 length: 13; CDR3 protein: CASDGTVNTEAFF; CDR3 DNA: TGTGCCAGCGACGGGACAGTGAACACTGAAGCTTTCTTT
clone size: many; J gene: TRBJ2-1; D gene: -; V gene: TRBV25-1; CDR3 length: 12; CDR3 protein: CASYLGPHEQFF; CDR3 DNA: TGTGCCAGCTATTTAGGGCCCCATGAGCAGTTCTTC
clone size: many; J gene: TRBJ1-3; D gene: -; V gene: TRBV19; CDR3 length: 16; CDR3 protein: CASSLAEGRGGNTIYF; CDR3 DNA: TGTGCCAGTAGTCTCGCCGAGGGACGGGGAGGAAACACCATATATTTT
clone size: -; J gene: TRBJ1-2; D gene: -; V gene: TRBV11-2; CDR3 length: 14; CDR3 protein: CASGETGLFSGNTF; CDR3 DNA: TGTGCCAGCGGGGAGACGGGCCTCTTCTCTGGAAACACCTTC
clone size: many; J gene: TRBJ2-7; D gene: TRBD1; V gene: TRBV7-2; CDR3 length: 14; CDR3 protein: CASSGQGYYDEQYF; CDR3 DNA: TGTGCCAGCAGTGGACAGGGGTATTATGACGAGCAGTACTTC
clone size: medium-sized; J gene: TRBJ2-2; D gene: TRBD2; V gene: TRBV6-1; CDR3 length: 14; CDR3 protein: CASRPSGGTGELFF; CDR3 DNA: TGTGCCAGCAGACCGTCGGGGGGAACCGGGGAGCTGTTTTTT
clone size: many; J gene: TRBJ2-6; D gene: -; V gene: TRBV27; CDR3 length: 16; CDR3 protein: CASSLSFLSGANVLTF; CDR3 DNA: TGTGCCAGCAGTTTGTCATTTCTCTCTGGGGCCAACGTCCTGACTTTC
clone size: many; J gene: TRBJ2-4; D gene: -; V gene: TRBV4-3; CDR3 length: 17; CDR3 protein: CASSQDRASTRGNIQYF; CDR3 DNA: TGCGCCAGCAGCCAAGATAGGGCGTCGACAAGAGGGAACATTCAGTACTTC
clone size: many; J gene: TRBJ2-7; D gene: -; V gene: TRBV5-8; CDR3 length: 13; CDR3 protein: CASSLADFYEQYF; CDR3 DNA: TGTGCCAGCAGCTTGGCGGATTTCTACGAGCAGTACTTC
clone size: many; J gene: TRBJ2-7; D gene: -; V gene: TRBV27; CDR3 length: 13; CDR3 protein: CASSLERVYEQYF; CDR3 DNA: TGTGCCAGCAGTCTGGAACGAGTGTACGAGCAGTACTTC
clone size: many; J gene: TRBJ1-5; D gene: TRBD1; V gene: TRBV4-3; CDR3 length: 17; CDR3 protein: CASSQDWGQYSNQPQHF; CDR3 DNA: TGCGCCAGCAGCCAAGATTGGGGACAGTATAGCAATCAGCCCCAGCATTTT
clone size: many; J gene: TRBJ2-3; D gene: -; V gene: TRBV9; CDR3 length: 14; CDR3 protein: CASSVGGAKDTQYF; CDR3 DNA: TGTGCCAGCAGCGTAGGAGGGGCCAAGGATACGCAGTATTTT
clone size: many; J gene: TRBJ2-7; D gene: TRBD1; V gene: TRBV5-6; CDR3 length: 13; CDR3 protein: CASSPTGNYEQYF; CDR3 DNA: TGTGCCAGCAGCCCGACAGGGAACTACGAGCAGTACTTC
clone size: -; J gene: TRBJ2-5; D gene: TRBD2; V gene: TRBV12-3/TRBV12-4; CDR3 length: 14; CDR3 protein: CTSSPLAGCETQYF; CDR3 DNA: TGTACCAGCAGCCCCTTAGCGGGTTGTGAGACCCAGTACTTC
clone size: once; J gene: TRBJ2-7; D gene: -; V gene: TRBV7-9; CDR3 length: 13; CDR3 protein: CASDAVSPYEQYF; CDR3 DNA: TGTGCCAGCGATGCAGTAAGTCCCTACGAGCAGTACTTC
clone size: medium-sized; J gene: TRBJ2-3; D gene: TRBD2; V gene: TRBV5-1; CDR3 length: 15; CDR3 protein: CASSPGTSGELTQYF; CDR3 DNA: TGCGCCAGCAGCCCTGGGACTAGCGGGGAGCTTACGCAGTATTTT
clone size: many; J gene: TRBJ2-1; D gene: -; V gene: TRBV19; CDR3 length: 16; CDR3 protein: CASSTITGGEVDEQFF; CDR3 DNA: TGTGCCAGTAGTACCATCACCGGCGGGGAGGTAGATGAGCAGTTCTTC
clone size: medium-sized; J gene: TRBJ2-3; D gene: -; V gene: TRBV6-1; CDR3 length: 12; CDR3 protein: CASTHRAGTQYF; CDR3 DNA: TGTGCCAGCACCCACAGAGCCGGGACGCAGTATTTT
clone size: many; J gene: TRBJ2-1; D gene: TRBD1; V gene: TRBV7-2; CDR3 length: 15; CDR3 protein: CASSLDRGTYNEQFF; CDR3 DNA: TGTGCCAGCAGCTTAGACAGGGGCACCTACAATGAGCAGTTCTTC
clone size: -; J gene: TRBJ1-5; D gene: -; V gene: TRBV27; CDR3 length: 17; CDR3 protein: CASSLSTRALSNQPRHF; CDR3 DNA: TGTGCCAGCAGTTTAAGCACACGGGCCCTTAGCAATCAGCCCCGGCATTTT
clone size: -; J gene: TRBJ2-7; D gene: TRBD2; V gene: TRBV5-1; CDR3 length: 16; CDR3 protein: CASSTGLAGLSYEQYF; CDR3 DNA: TGCGCCAGCAGCACGGGACTAGCGGGTCTATCCTACGAGCAGTACTTC
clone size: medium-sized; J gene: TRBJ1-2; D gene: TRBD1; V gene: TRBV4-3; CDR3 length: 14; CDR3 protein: CASSQEGTGFGYTF; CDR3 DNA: TGCGCCAGCAGCCAAGAGGGGACAGGGTTTGGCTACACCTTC
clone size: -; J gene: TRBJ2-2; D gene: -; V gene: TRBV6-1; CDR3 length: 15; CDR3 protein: CASRTAPGDAAELFF; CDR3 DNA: TGTGCCAGCAGGACAGCTCCGGGTGACGCCGCGGAGCTGTTTTTC
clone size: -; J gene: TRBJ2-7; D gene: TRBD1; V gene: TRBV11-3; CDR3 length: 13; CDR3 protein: CASSLVHRGEQYF; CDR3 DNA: TGTGCCAGCAGCTTAGTTCACAGGGGCGAGCAGTACTTC